This section outlines one TCR beta chain sequence together with its context. TCRdb independently ran MiXCR on the reads; one entry per CDR3 protein. The table lists 9,500 to 13,000 distinct CDR3 sequences, roughly 23% of them singletons, with roughly 1.5% in the top ten. The data were obtained in a study of liver allograft versus peripheral blood T cells. About the study: The study compared liver allograft T cell receptor repertoires against peripheral blood repertoires of liver transplant recipients.

The germline gives CDR1 PRHDT, CDR2 FYEKMQ (reference sequence). V was clipped by 3 bases and J by 2 bases; unmatched bases: 9. The CDR3 spans 17 residues. This chain uses TRBV13 with TRBJ2-1, with TRBD2 identical over 8 bases. The source of this sequence is a human patient who had a liver transplant. The graft donor may account for some of the T cells. The CDR3 protein is CASSFALTSGAYNEQFF. The CDR3 coding sequence is TGTGCCAGCAGCTTTGCCCTTACTAGCGGAGCCTACAATGAGCAGTTCTTC.